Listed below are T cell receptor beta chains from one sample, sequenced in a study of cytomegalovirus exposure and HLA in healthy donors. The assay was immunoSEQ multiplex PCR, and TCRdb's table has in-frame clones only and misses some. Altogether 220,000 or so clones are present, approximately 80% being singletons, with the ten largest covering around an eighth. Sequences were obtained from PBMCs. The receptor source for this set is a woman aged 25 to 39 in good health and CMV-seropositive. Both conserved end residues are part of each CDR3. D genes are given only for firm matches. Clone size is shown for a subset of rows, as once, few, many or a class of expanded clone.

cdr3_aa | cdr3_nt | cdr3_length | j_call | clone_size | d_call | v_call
CSTSEGSYEQYF | TGCAGCACCTCGGAAGGCTCCTACGAGCAGTACTTC | 12 | TRBJ2-7 | NA | NA | TRBV29-1
CASSLAAGSGYMDTQYF | TGCGCCAGCAGCTTGGCGGCAGGTAGCGGGTACATGGATACGCAGTATTTT | 17 | TRBJ2-3 | NA | TRBD2 | TRBV5-1
CASSPSGGNYGYTF | TGTGCCAGCAGCCCATCTGGGGGGAACTATGGCTACACCTTC | 14 | TRBJ1-2 | NA | NA | TRBV5-4
CASSGNHNEQFF | TGTGCCAGCAGCGGGAATCACAATGAGCAGTTCTTC | 12 | TRBJ2-1 | NA | NA | TRBV7-6
CASSSRLAGAYEQYF | TGTGCCAGCAGTTCGCGACTAGCGGGAGCCTACGAGCAGTACTTC | 15 | TRBJ2-7 | NA | TRBD2 | TRBV28
CASSVVGGIGPNEQFF | TGTGCCAGCAGTGTTGTTGGCGGGATCGGGCCAAATGAGCAGTTCTTC | 16 | TRBJ2-1 | NA | NA | TRBV2
CSVEQVFGNEQFF | TGCAGCGTTGAACAAGTTTTCGGTAATGAGCAGTTCTTC | 13 | TRBJ2-1 | few | NA | TRBV29-1
CASSSGTGVHEQYF | TGTGCCAGCAGTTCCGGGACAGGGGTACACGAGCAGTACTTC | 14 | TRBJ2-7 | NA | TRBD1 | TRBV6-1
CASSLAGMGNEQFF | TGTGCCAGCAGTTTAGCGGGAATGGGCAATGAGCAGTTCTTC | 14 | TRBJ2-1 | NA | TRBD2 | TRBV6-5
CASTTGVVSYEQYF | TGTGCCAGCACGACAGGGGTAGTCTCCTACGAGCAGTACTTC | 14 | TRBJ2-7 | NA | TRBD1 | TRBV2
CASSLSWGQDEQFF | TGTGCCAGCAGTTTATCTTGGGGGCAGGATGAGCAGTTCTTC | 14 | TRBJ2-1 | once | NA | TRBV27
CASSPGPQDHTEAFF | TGTGCCAGCAGTCCCGGCCCCCAGGACCACACTGAAGCTTTCTTT | 15 | TRBJ1-1 | once | NA | TRBV28
CASRFDSGTAQETQYF | TGTGCCAGCAGATTTGACTCCGGGACAGCCCAAGAGACCCAGTACTTC | 16 | TRBJ2-5 | NA | TRBD1 | TRBV28
CASSVSGTVNEKLFF | TGTGCCAGCAGCGTGTCCGGGACAGTTAATGAAAAACTGTTTTTT | 15 | TRBJ1-4 | NA | TRBD1 | TRBV9
CASSLAVTYGYTF | TGCGCCAGCAGCTTGGCCGTGACCTATGGCTACACCTTC | 13 | TRBJ1-2 | NA | NA | TRBV5-1
CASSSDRVWTTGELFF | TGTGCCAGCAGTTCCGACAGGGTATGGACCACCGGGGAGCTGTTTTTT | 16 | TRBJ2-2 | NA | TRBD1 | TRBV27
CASIGGGTEAFF | TGCGCCAGCATCGGGGGAGGAACTGAAGCTTTCTTT | 12 | TRBJ1-1 | NA | NA | TRBV5-1
CASKRRWDTQYF | TGTGCCAGCAAGCGGAGGTGGGATACGCAGTATTTT | 12 | TRBJ2-3 | NA | NA | TRBV2
CASSRTGTDTQYF | TGTGCCAGCAGTAGGACAGGCACAGATACGCAGTATTTT | 13 | TRBJ2-3 | NA | NA | TRBV6-6
CASTVGTEAFF | TGTGCCAGCACGGTGGGCACTGAAGCTTTCTTT | 11 | TRBJ1-1 | once | NA | TRBV2
CASSYSTSGEGYTF | TGTGCCAGCAGTTACTCGACCTCCGGCGAAGGCTACACCTTC | 14 | TRBJ1-2 | few | NA | TRBV6-5
CATSRGLASRDTQYF | TGTGCCACCAGCAGAGGACTAGCGAGCAGGGATACGCAGTATTTT | 15 | TRBJ2-3 | NA | TRBD2 | TRBV15
CASSQDRREKMNTEAFF | TGCGCCAGCAGCCAAGATCGAAGGGAAAAGATGAACACTGAAGCTTTCTTT | 17 | TRBJ1-1 | NA | NA | TRBV4-1
CAWRGGTVFNYGYTF | TGTGCCTGGAGGGGGGGGACAGTTTTTAACTATGGCTACACCTTC | 15 | TRBJ1-2 | once | TRBD1 | TRBV30
CAWGYSYEQYF | TGTGCCTGGGGGTACTCCTACGAGCAGTACTTC | 11 | TRBJ2-7 | NA | NA | TRBV30
CSARAVTEAFF | TGCAGTGCCAGGGCGGTCACTGAAGCTTTCTTT | 11 | TRBJ1-1 | NA | NA | TRBV20-1
CASSLGGDYGYTF | TGTGCCAGCAGCTTAGGGGGAGACTATGGCTACACCTTC | 13 | TRBJ1-2 | NA | NA | TRBV7-2
CASSQARQGTNTEAFF | TGCGCCAGCAGCCAAGCTAGACAGGGCACTAACACTGAAGCTTTCTTT | 16 | TRBJ1-1 | NA | TRBD1 | TRBV4-1
CASSIPKSSYEQYF | TGTGCCAGCAGTATTCCAAAGAGCTCCTACGAGCAGTACTTC | 14 | TRBJ2-7 | NA | NA | TRBV5-5
CASSSGVSYNEQFF | TGCGCCAGCAGTAGCGGAGTATCCTACAATGAGCAGTTCTTC | 14 | TRBJ2-1 | many | NA | TRBV5-1
CASSRRQGGEGSSYEQYF | TGTGCCAGCAGCAGGCGCCAAGGGGGCGAAGGTTCCTCCTACGAGCAGTACTTC | 18 | TRBJ2-7 | NA | TRBD1 | TRBV5-4
CASSLVTGLFTHGYTF | TGCGCCAGCAGCTTGGTCACAGGTTTATTTACCCATGGCTACACCTTC | 16 | TRBJ1-2 | once | NA | TRBV5-1
CASSLPWVTEAFF | TGTGCCAGCAGTTTACCATGGGTCACTGAAGCTTTCTTT | 13 | TRBJ1-1 | NA | NA | TRBV28
CASSPGTSGSGEQFF | TGCGCCAGCAGCCCCGGGACTAGCGGGAGTGGTGAGCAGTTCTTC | 15 | TRBJ2-1 | NA | TRBD2 | TRBV5-1
CASSLEQGGTEAFF | TGCGCCAGCAGCTTGGAACAGGGAGGTACTGAAGCTTTCTTT | 14 | TRBJ1-1 | NA | NA | TRBV5-1
CASSPRLAGGENEQFF | TGTGCCAGCAGCCCTCGACTAGCGGGAGGGGAGAATGAGCAGTTCTTC | 16 | TRBJ2-1 | once | TRBD2 | TRBV9
CASSPRGVANYGYTF | TGTGCCAGCAGCCCGAGGGGGGTAGCTAACTATGGCTACACCTTC | 15 | TRBJ1-2 | NA | NA | TRBV7-2
CASSARDRGLYEQYF | TGTGCCAGCTCAGCTAGAGACAGGGGATTATACGAGCAGTACTTC | 15 | TRBJ2-7 | NA | TRBD1 | TRBV18
CASSLTRQGGYTF | TGTGCCAGCAGCTTAACCAGACAGGGTGGCTACACCTTC | 13 | TRBJ1-2 | NA | TRBD1 | TRBV5-6
CASKIVVAGRNEQFF | TGCGCCAGCAAAATAGTGGTAGCGGGACGGAATGAGCAGTTCTTC | 15 | TRBJ2-1 | NA | TRBD2 | TRBV5-1
CASSLLAESYGYTF | TGTGCCAGCAGCCTACTGGCCGAGAGCTATGGCTACACCTTC | 14 | TRBJ1-2 | NA | NA | TRBV7-9
CASSVGPGTSYEQYF | TGTGCCAGCAGCGTAGGCCCCGGGACCTCCTACGAGCAGTACTTC | 15 | TRBJ2-7 | NA | NA | TRBV9
CAWSQAGNGNQPQHF | TGTGCCTGGAGTCAGGCAGGGAACGGCAATCAGCCCCAGCATTTT | 15 | TRBJ1-5 | NA | NA | TRBV30
CAWSPQSEAFF | TGTGCCTGGAGTCCTCAGAGTGAAGCTTTCTTT | 11 | TRBJ1-1 | NA | NA | TRBV30
CASTSTDTQYF | TGTGCCAGCACGTCCACAGATACGCAGTATTTT | 11 | TRBJ2-3 | few | NA | TRBV28
CASSSLWAGRDYGYTF | TGTGCCAGCAGTTCACTTTGGGCAGGGAGGGACTATGGCTACACCTTC | 16 | TRBJ1-2 | NA | NA | TRBV28
CASSTKLAGGQNEQFF | TGCGCCAGCAGCACGAAACTAGCGGGAGGACAGAATGAGCAGTTCTTC | 16 | TRBJ2-1 | NA | TRBD2 | TRBV5-1
CAIGAGTSGDTQYF | TGTGCCATCGGGGCCGGGACTAGCGGGGATACGCAGTATTTT | 14 | TRBJ2-3 | NA | TRBD2 | TRBV10-3
CASSLNIGTEAFF | TGTGCCAGCAGCTTAAATATCGGTACTGAAGCTTTCTTT | 13 | TRBJ1-1 | NA | NA | TRBV7-9
CASSVGGTFYEQYF | TGTGCCAGCAGCGTAGGTGGGACTTTCTACGAGCAGTACTTC | 14 | TRBJ2-7 | NA | NA | TRBV9
CASSLLGRDLNTEAFF | TGTGCCAGCAGTTTATTAGGCAGGGATCTGAACACTGAAGCTTTCTTT | 16 | TRBJ1-1 | NA | NA | TRBV27
CAWIRRGTLAGYTF | TGTGCCTGGATCCGTCGGGGGACGTTGGCCGGCTACACCTTC | 14 | TRBJ1-2 | NA | NA | TRBV30
CAWSFFLGGVEQYF | TGTGCCTGGAGTTTCTTCCTAGGTGGGGTTGAGCAGTACTTC | 14 | TRBJ2-7 | NA | NA | TRBV30